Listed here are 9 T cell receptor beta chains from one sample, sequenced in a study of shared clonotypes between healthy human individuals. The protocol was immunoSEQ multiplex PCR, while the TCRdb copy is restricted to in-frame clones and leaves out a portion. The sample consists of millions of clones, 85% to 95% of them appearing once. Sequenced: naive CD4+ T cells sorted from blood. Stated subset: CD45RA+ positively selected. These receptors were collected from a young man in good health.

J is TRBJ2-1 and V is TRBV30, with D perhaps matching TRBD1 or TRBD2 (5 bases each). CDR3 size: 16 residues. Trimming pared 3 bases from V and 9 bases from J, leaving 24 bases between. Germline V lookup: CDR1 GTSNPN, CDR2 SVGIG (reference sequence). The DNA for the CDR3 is TGTGCCTGGAGGTCCCCTTGGGGCCTGGGCCGGGGTGAGCAGTTCTTC. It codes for CAWRSPWGLGRGEQFF.

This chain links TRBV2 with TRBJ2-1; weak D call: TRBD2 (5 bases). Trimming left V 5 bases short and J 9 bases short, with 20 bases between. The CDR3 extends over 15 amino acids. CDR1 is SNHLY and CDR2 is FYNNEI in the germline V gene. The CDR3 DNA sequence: TGTGCCAGCAGTACCAACGGGGTGGGGATGGGTGAGCAGTTCTTC. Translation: CASSTNGVGMGEQFF. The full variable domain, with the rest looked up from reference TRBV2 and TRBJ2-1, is EPEVTQTPSHQVTQMGQEVILRCVPISNHLYFYWYRQILGQKVEFLVSFYNNEISEKSEIFDDQFSVERPDGSNFTLKIRSTKLEDSAMYFCASSTNGVGMGEQFFGPGTRLTVL.

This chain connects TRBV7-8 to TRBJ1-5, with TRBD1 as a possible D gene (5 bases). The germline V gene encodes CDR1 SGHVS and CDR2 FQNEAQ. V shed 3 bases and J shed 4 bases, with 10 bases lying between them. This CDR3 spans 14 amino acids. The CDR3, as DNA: TGTGCCAGCAGCTTGGGGGTTGGGAATCAGCCCCAGCATTTT. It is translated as CASSLGVGNQPQHF.

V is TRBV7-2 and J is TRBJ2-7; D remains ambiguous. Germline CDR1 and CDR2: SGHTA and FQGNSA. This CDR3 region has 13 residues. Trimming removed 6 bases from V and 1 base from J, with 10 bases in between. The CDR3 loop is CASSRTNSYEQYF. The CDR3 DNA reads TGTGCCAGCAGTCGGACCAATTCCTACGAGCAGTACTTC.

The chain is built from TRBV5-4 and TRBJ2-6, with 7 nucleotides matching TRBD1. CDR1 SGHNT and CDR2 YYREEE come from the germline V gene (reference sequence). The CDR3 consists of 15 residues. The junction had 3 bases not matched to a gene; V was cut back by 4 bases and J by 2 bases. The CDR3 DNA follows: TGTGCCAGCAGCCTTGACAGGGCTGGGGCCAACGTCCTGACTTTC. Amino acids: CASSLDRAGANVLTF.

CDR3 loop: CASSYDRGSGKAFF. DNA of the CDR3: TGTGCCAGCAGTTATGACAGGGGGTCGGGCAAAGCTTTCTTT. The chain recombines TRBV6-6 with TRBJ1-1, with TRBD1 matching over 9 bases. Germline V gene data show CDR1 as MNHNY and CDR2 as SVGAGI (reference sequence). This CDR3 region has 14 residues. Unmatched junction bases numbered 8, after V lost 3 bases and J lost 9 bases.

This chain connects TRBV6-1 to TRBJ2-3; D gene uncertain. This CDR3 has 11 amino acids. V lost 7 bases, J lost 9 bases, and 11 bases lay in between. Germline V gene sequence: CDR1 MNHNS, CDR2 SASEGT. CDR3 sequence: CASKVIVTQYF. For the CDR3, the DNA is TGTGCCAGCAAAGTGATAGTAACGCAGTATTTT.

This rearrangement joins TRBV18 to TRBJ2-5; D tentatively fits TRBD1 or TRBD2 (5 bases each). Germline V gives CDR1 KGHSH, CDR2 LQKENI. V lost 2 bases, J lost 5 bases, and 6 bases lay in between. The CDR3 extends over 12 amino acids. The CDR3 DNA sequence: TGTGCCAGCTCACCAGGGGACGAGACCCAGTACTTC. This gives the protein CASSPGDETQYF.

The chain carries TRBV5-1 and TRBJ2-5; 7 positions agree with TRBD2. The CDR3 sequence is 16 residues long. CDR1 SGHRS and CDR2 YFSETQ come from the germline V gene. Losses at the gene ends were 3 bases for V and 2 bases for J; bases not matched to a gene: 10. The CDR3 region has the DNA TGCGCCAGCAGCTCGGCCCTACTAGCGCTACAAGAGACCCAGTACTTC. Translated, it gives CASSSALLALQETQYF. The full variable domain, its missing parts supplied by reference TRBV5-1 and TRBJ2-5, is KAGVTQTPRYLIKTRGQQVTLSCSPISGHRSVSWYQQTPGQGLQFLFEYFSETQRNKGNFPGRFSGRQFSNSRSEMNVSTLELGDSALYLCASSSALLALQETQYFGPGTRLLVL.